This is a list of T cell receptor beta chains from one sample in a study of a mutant IDH1 vaccine in newly diagnosed glioma. Repertoires were generated with immunoSEQ multiplex PCR, while TCRdb's copy carries only in-frame clones and drops some. The data show 90,000 to 100,000 clones, around nine tenths seen once. These receptors have no identified antigens. The material sequenced was PBMCs, taken from a glioma patient whose treatment included an IDH1 peptide vaccine. The receptors were sampled from a woman in her forties or fifties with glioma. Each CDR3 is given with its conserved first and last residue. D genes are given only for firm matches. Size tells how often a clone was seen (once, few, many) or the class of an expanded clone, and some rows leave it out.

size	V	J	D	CDR3	DNA
once	TRBV2	TRBJ2-7	NA	CASRANRDLFSYEQYF	TGTGCCAGCAGAGCCAACAGGGATCTGTTCTCCTACGAGCAGTACTTC
NA	TRBV7-9	TRBJ2-3	TRBD2	CASSLGPTLAGALTDTQYF	TGTGCCAGCAGCTTAGGTCCAACGCTAGCGGGAGCCCTCACAGATACGCAGTATTTT
NA	TRBV9	TRBJ2-7	TRBD2	CASSVGLAGSYEQYF	TGTGCCAGCAGCGTAGGACTAGCGGGATCCTACGAGCAGTACTTC
NA	TRBV7-9	TRBJ1-3	TRBD1	CASSADRGGNTIYF	TGTGCCAGCAGCGCCGACAGGGGTGGAAACACCATATATTTT
NA	TRBV5-1	TRBJ1-1	NA	CASSLEGLVTEAFF	TGCGCCAGCAGCTTGGAGGGGTTGGTCACTGAAGCTTTCTTT
NA	TRBV18	TRBJ1-4	TRBD1	CASSPQGRRGNEKLFF	TGTGCCAGCTCACCACAGGGACGCAGGGGGAATGAAAAACTGTTTTTT
NA	TRBV5-1	TRBJ2-1	NA	CASSKGNSYNEQFF	TGCGCCAGCAGCAAGGGTAATTCCTACAATGAGCAGTTCTTC
NA	TRBV7-8	TRBJ1-3	TRBD1	CASSYRGSGNTIYF	TGTGCCAGCAGCTACAGGGGCTCTGGAAACACCATATATTTT
NA	TRBV7-9	TRBJ2-3	NA	CASSAGRKTDTQYF	TGTGCCAGCTCCGCCGGGAGAAAAACAGATACGCAGTATTTT
once	TRBV30	TRBJ2-1	TRBD2	CAWATGTSGSNEQFF	TGTGCCTGGGCAACCGGGACTAGCGGGAGTAATGAGCAGTTCTTC
few	TRBV2	TRBJ1-5	TRBD1	CASSRQGSSQPQHF	TGTGCCAGCTCTAGACAGGGATCCTCGCAGCCCCAGCATTTT
NA	TRBV5-4	TRBJ2-2	TRBD2	CASSPWGGGGELFF	TGTGCCAGCAGCCCGTGGGGGGGAGGTGGGGAGCTGTTTTTT
NA	TRBV7-6	TRBJ2-7	TRBD1	CASSLAQGAYSEQYF	TGTGCCAGCAGCTTAGCACAGGGGGCTTATAGTGAGCAGTACTTC
NA	TRBV28	TRBJ2-7	TRBD2	CASNSLAGGWASYEQYF	TGTGCCAGCAACTCCCTAGCGGGAGGCTGGGCCTCCTACGAGCAGTACTTC
NA	TRBV7-2	TRBJ2-1	NA	CASSGSTYYNEQFF	TGTGCCAGCAGCGGGTCCACCTACTACAATGAGCAGTTCTTC
NA	TRBV30	TRBJ2-7	TRBD1	CAWDRDLGTYEQYF	TGTGCCTGGGACAGGGATTTAGGGACCTACGAGCAGTACTTC
NA	TRBV5-4	TRBJ2-2	NA	CASSSTVDTGELFF	TGTGCCAGCAGCTCGACAGTAGACACCGGGGAGCTGTTTTTT
few	TRBV6-4	TRBJ2-3	TRBD2	CARGGHQTSGGSTDTQYF	TGTGCCAGGGGGGGACACCAGACTAGCGGGGGATCCACAGATACGCAGTATTTT
NA	TRBV4-1	TRBJ1-4	NA	CASSQTRGEKLFF	TGCGCCAGCAGCCAAACTAGGGGGGAAAAACTGTTTTTT
once	TRBV28	TRBJ2-7	NA	CASSGLTYEQYF	TGTGCCAGCAGCGGACTAACCTACGAGCAGTACTTC
NA	TRBV5-1	TRBJ1-1	NA	CASSLAGVSTSEAFF	TGCGCCAGCAGCTTGGCCGGTGTGAGTACGTCCGAAGCTTTCTTT
NA	TRBV6-5	TRBJ2-3	TRBD1	CASSYRDSRTDTQYF	TGTGCCAGCAGTTACCGGGACAGCCGCACAGATACGCAGTATTTT
NA	TRBV10-1	TRBJ2-7	NA	CASSESPGYEQYF	TGCGCCAGCAGTGAGTCCCCGGGCTACGAACAGTACTTC
NA	TRBV6-5	TRBJ1-2	NA	CASSYRVGSGYTF	TGTGCCAGCAGTTATCGAGTAGGTTCCGGCTACACCTTC
few	TRBV19	TRBJ1-1	TRBD1	CASSIEAGGGSTEAFF	TGTGCCAGTAGTATAGAGGCAGGGGGCGGGTCCACCGAAGCTTTCTTT
NA	TRBV9	TRBJ2-1	TRBD2	CASSVSGSPYNEQFF	TGTGCCAGCAGCGTAAGCGGGAGCCCCTACAATGAGCAGTTCTTC
NA	TRBV10-3	TRBJ2-7	TRBD1	CAVGTGAPSSEQYF	TGTGCCGTCGGCACAGGGGCCCCCTCCAGCGAGCAGTACTTC
NA	TRBV28	TRBJ1-6	NA	CASNTPGSSPLHF	TGTGCCAGCAATACCCCGGGGAGTTCACCCCTCCACTTT
NA	TRBV10-2	TRBJ2-1	TRBD2	CASSESGGSGEQFF	TGCGCCAGCAGTGAGTCGGGGGGGTCAGGTGAGCAGTTCTTC
NA	TRBV5-1	TRBJ1-1	TRBD1	CASSLATGGNTEAFF	TGCGCCAGCAGCTTGGCCACAGGGGGCAACACTGAAGCTTTCTTT
NA	TRBV5-1	TRBJ2-7	TRBD2	CASSVTSGGVGYEQYF	TGCGCCAGCAGCGTAACTAGCGGAGGGGTTGGCTACGAGCAGTACTTC
once	TRBV6-1	TRBJ2-7	TRBD1	CASSPGQTGEQYF	TGTGCCAGCAGTCCGGGACAGACGGGCGAGCAGTACTTC
NA	TRBV5-1	TRBJ2-2	NA	CASSLQGDTGELFF	TGCGCCAGCAGCTTGCAAGGGGACACCGGGGAGCTGTTTTTT
NA	TRBV28	TRBJ1-5	TRBD1	CASITGTENQPQHF	TGTGCCAGCATTACCGGGACAGAGAATCAGCCCCAGCATTTT
NA	TRBV7-6	TRBJ2-2	NA	CASSHVQGGITGELFF	TGTGCCAGCAGCCATGTGCAGGGCGGAATAACCGGGGAGCTGTTTTTT
NA	TRBV19	TRBJ2-7	NA	CASSTSTRGPAYEQYF	TGTGCCAGTAGCACCTCAACAAGGGGTCCAGCCTACGAGCAGTACTTC
NA	TRBV5-1	TRBJ2-5	NA	CASSDPQGGETQYF	TGCGCCAGCAGCGATCCTCAGGGGGGGGAGACCCAGTACTTC
NA	TRBV30	TRBJ1-3	NA	CAWGRSSGNTIYF	TGTGCCTGGGGGAGGTCCTCCGGAAACACCATATATTTT
NA	TRBV6-5	TRBJ1-3	NA	CASSYKGTIYF	TGTGCCAGCAGTTACAAAGGGACCATATATTTT
NA	TRBV6-1	TRBJ1-2	TRBD1	CASSEGDRGQGGYTF	TGTGCCAGCAGTGAAGGGGACAGGGGGCAAGGTGGCTACACCTTC
NA	TRBV30	TRBJ2-1	NA	CAWSVRGSPYNEQFF	TGTGCCTGGAGTGTTAGGGGGAGCCCCTACAATGAGCAGTTCTTC
few	TRBV29-1	TRBJ1-1	NA	CSVYGQTTTEAFF	TGCAGCGTTTATGGACAGACAACCACTGAAGCTTTCTTT
NA	TRBV7-9	TRBJ1-1	NA	CASTQGGTEAFF	TGTGCCAGCACCCAGGGTGGAACTGAAGCTTTCTTT
NA	TRBV5-1	TRBJ1-6	NA	CASSLLGAGYNSPLHF	TGCGCCAGCAGCTTGCTAGGGGCTGGGTATAATTCACCCCTCCACTTT
NA	TRBV10-3	TRBJ2-5	TRBD2	CAISAGLAGVETQYF	TGTGCCATCAGTGCTGGACTAGCGGGAGTGGAGACCCAGTACTTC
many	TRBV6-5	TRBJ1-1	NA	CASSYIRARGTEAFF	TGTGCCAGCAGTTACATAAGGGCGAGGGGCACTGAAGCTTTCTTT
NA	TRBV7-6	TRBJ1-2	NA	CASSGGGGYGYTF	TGTGCCAGCAGCGGTGGGGGCGGCTATGGCTACACCTTC
NA	TRBV5-1	TRBJ2-4	TRBD1	CASSLGTGVDIQYF	TGCGCCAGCAGCTTGGGGACAGGGGTGGACATTCAGTACTTC
NA	TRBV11-2	TRBJ2-2	NA	CASSLEAANTGELFF	TGTGCCAGCAGCTTAGAAGCGGCGAACACCGGGGAGCTGTTTTTT
NA	TRBV27	TRBJ2-5	NA	CASRDHYGNQETQYF	TGTGCCAGCAGGGACCACTACGGGAACCAAGAGACCCAGTACTTC